These T cell receptor beta chains were read from a single sample in a study of PD-1 blockade in classical Hodgkin lymphoma. Sequencing used immunoSEQ multiplex PCR; TCRdb keeps in-frame clones, though not all of them. Of tens of thousands of clones in the sample, over 75% were seen once. The starting material was peripheral blood mononuclear cells (PBMCs), obtained at baseline. The origin of the receptors is a human donor with classical Hodgkin lymphoma. CDR3s include the opening cysteine and the closing phenylalanine or tryptophan. The D gene is left open where the match is weak. Clone sizes are given selectively: once, few, many, or a class where the clone is expanded.

>TRBJ2-5|-|TRBV5-1|-
TGCGCCAGCAGCTTGATACAAGACCCCGGGGCCCAGTACTTC
CASSLIQDPGAQYF
>TRBJ1-2|-|TRBV5-1|-
TGCGCCAGCAGCTTTGAGGGGGGCCCTATCTATGGCTACACCTTC
CASSFEGGPIYGYTF
>TRBJ2-5|TRBD2|TRBV7-9|-
TGTGCCAGCAGCGAGGGACTAGCGGGGCTGGAGACCCAGTACTTC
CASSEGLAGLETQYF
>TRBJ1-4|-|TRBV9|-
TGTGCCAGCAGCGTAGGAAGAGACAGCCTTAATGAAAAACTGTTTTTT
CASSVGRDSLNEKLFF
>TRBJ2-5|TRBD2|TRBV7-9|-
TGTGCCAGCAGCTCTGCGGGGGGGCAAAACTGGGAGACCCAGTACTTC
CASSSAGGQNWETQYF
>TRBJ1-5|-|TRBV7-9|few
TGTGCCAGCAGCCCCTCCGGAGGCAATCAGCCCCAGCATTTT
CASSPSGGNQPQHF
>TRBJ1-1|-|TRBV25-1|-
TGTGCCAGCAGCCGGGGACTGATAAACACTGAAGCTTTCTTT
CASSRGLINTEAFF
>TRBJ1-4|-|TRBV7-9|-
TGTGCCAGCAGCTCCGACAGAACACTGTATTCTGAAAAACTGTTTTTT
CASSSDRTLYSEKLFF
>TRBJ1-2|TRBD1|TRBV2|once
TGTGCCAGCACCCACGAAGGGGGCAACGCTAACTATGGCTACACCTTC
CASTHEGGNANYGYTF
>TRBJ2-5|TRBD2|TRBV5-1|-
TGCGCCAGCAGCTTTAGCCTAGCGGAAGAGACCCAGTACTTC
CASSFSLAEETQYF
>TRBJ2-1|-|TRBV7-8|few
TGTGCCAGCAGCTTACAACCCAATGAGCAGTTCTTC
CASSLQPNEQFF
>TRBJ2-7|-|TRBV7-9|few
TGTGCCAGCAGCTTAGGAGTAGTTCGGCCGCAATTAAGCTCCTACGAGCAGTACTTC
CASSLGVVRPQLSSYEQYF
>TRBJ2-6|TRBD1|TRBV5-1|-
TGCGCCAGCAGCTTGGGGACAGGGCCCCTCTCTGGGGCCAACGTCCTGACTTTC
CASSLGTGPLSGANVLTF
>TRBJ2-1|-|TRBV19|-
TGTGCCAGTAGTATAGATCTCCTGAACAATGAGCAGTTCTTC
CASSIDLLNNEQFF
>TRBJ1-4|-|TRBV7-9|-
TGTGCCAGCAGCTCCGCTGGGGGAACTAATGAAAAACTGTTTTTT
CASSSAGGTNEKLFF
>TRBJ1-3|TRBD1|TRBV19|-
TGTGCCAGTAGTACTCCGGGACAGGTTCTCTCTGGAAACACCATATATTTT
CASSTPGQVLSGNTIYF
>TRBJ2-3|-|TRBV13|-
TGTGCCAGCACCTTTCAGGGTGGCGCAGATACGCAGTATTTT
CASTFQGGADTQYF
>TRBJ1-1|-|TRBV6-6|-
TGTGCCAGCGGGGCCTCAGGGAGGGAGGCTGAAGCTTTCTTT
CASGASGREAEAFF
>TRBJ2-2|TRBD2|TRBV19|-
TGTGCCAGTAGTAGCGGGGGGATTGCCGGGGAGCTGTTTTTT
CASSSGGIAGELFF
>TRBJ2-4|TRBD2|TRBV7-4|few
TGTGCCAGCAGCGTAAAGGGACACGGGAGGGGGAAAAACATTCAGTACTTC
CASSVKGHGRGKNIQYF
>TRBJ2-1|TRBD1|TRBV12-5|-
TGTGCTAGTGGTACAACAGGGGGAGCCTCCAATGAGCAGTTCTTC
CASGTTGGASNEQFF
>TRBJ2-7|-|TRBV27|-
TGTGCCAGCAGTCCGAATGGGGCAGGGGGGCACGAGCAGTACTTC
CASSPNGAGGHEQYF
>TRBJ2-7|-|TRBV11-2|-
TGTGCCAGCAGCTTAGGTCTGGGTAAATCCTACGAGCAGTACTTC
CASSLGLGKSYEQYF
>TRBJ1-1|-|TRBV19|-
TGTGCCAGTAGTATCACAGGGTTTTATGACACTGAAGCTTTCTTT
CASSITGFYDTEAFF
>TRBJ1-3|-|TRBV7-9|-
TGTGCCAGCAGCTTAGTGGAGGGGTTGACCTCTGGAAACACCATATATTTT
CASSLVEGLTSGNTIYF
>TRBJ1-5|-|TRBV7-9|-
TGTGCCAGCAGCTCGGAAGGCAATCAGCCCCAGCATTTT
CASSSEGNQPQHF
>TRBJ1-1|-|TRBV6-5|once
TGTGCCAGCAGAGGGTCCGGGGGCTTGACTGAAGCTTTCTTT
CASRGSGGLTEAFF
>TRBJ2-3|-|TRBV11-2|-
TGTGCCAGCAGCTTAAGCCCCGCGCAGGGCACAGATACGCAGTATTTT
CASSLSPAQGTDTQYF
>TRBJ1-1|-|TRBV5-1|-
TGCGCCAGCAGCTTGGTGAGGGATAGAGGCACTGAAGCTTTCTTT
CASSLVRDRGTEAFF
>TRBJ2-7|-|TRBV4-3|-
TGCGCCAGCAGCCAAGACATACGCTACGAGCAGTACTTC
CASSQDIRYEQYF
>TRBJ1-2|TRBD1|TRBV5-1|once
TGCGCCAGCAGGTACCAGGGGGCAAACTATGGCTACACCTTC
CASRYQGANYGYTF
>TRBJ2-3|TRBD2|TRBV10-3|-
TGTGCCATCAGTAAACTAGCGGGGGAAACAGATACGCAGTATTTT
CAISKLAGETDTQYF